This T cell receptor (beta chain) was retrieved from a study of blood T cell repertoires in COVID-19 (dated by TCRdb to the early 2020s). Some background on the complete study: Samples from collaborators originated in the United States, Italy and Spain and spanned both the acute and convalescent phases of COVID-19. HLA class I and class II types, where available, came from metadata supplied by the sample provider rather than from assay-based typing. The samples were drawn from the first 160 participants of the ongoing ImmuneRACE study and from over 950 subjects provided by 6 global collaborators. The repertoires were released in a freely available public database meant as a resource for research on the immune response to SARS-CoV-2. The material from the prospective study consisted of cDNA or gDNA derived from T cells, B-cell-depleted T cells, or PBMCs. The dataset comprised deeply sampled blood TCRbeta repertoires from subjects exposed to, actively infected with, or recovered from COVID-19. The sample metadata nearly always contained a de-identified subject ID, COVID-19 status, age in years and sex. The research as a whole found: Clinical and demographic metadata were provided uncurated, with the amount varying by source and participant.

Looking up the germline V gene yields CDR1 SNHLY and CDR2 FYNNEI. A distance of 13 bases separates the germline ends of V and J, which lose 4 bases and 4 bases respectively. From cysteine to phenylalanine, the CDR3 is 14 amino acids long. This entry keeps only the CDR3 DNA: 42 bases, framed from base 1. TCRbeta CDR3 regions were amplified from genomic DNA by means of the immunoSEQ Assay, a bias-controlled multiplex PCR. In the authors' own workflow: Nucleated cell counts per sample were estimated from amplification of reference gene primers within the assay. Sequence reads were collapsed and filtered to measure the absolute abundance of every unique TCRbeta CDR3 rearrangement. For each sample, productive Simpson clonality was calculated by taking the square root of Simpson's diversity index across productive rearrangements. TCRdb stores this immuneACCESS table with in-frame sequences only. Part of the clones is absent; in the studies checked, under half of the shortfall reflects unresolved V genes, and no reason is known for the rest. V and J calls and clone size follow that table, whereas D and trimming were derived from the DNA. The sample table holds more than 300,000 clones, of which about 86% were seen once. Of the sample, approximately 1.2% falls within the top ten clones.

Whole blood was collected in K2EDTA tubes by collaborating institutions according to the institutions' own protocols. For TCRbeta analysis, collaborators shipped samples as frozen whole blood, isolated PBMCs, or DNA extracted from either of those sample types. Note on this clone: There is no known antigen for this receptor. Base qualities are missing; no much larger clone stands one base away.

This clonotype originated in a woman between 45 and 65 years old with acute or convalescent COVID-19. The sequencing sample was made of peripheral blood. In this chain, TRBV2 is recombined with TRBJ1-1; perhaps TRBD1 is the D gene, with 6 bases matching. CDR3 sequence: CASSVQSGATEAFF. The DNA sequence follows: TGTGCCAGCAGTGTGCAGTCAGGGGCCACTGAAGCTTTCTTT.